This T cell receptor beta chain is drawn from a study of blood T cell repertoires in COVID-19. Overall study context: The United States, Italy and Spain supplied acute and convalescent COVID-19 samples. T cells, B-cell-depleted T cells, or PBMCs supplied cDNA or gDNA.

Source study methods: Using reference gene primer amplification, nucleated cell counts were estimated. Libraries were prepared by immunoSEQ multiplex PCR; TCRdb keeps only in-frame clonotypes and omits some of them. V and J calls and clone size come straight from that table; D and trimming were deduced from the DNA. The sample has 200,000 to 300,000 clones, 70% to 90% seen once; the top ten hold around 0.7%. The CDR3 is 19 amino acids. This clone was counted a few times. The chain recombines TRBV21-1 with TRBJ2-3; the table's D call of TRBD2 was not tested on the DNA. TRBV21-1 is assigned pseudogene status. The clonotype was recovered from a human donor in a cohort sampled during active COVID-19. The sequencing sample was made of peripheral blood. Here the CDR3 reads CASSKGGEGTTRGTDTQYF. Written as DNA, the CDR3 is TGTGCCAGCAGCAAAGGGGGGGAGGGAACTACCCGAGGCACAGATACGCAGTATTTT.